Below are 4 T cell receptor beta chains sequenced from a single sample in a study of identical twins. TCRdb used MiXCR to reprocess the 5' RACE reads, holding one entry per CDR3 protein. The sample records approximately 690,000 distinct CDR3 sequences, 6% to 6.5% being singletons. The material sequenced was naive T cells sorted from blood. The source is a man between 18 and 35 years old in good health.

There are many counts of this clonotype. The V gene is TRBV12-3 or TRBV12-4, the J gene TRBJ2-1; tentative D call: TRBD2 (6 bases). Trimming pared 2 bases from V and 9 bases from J, leaving 11 bases between. The CDR3 extends over 13 amino acids. CDR3 bases: TGTGCCAGCAGTTTAACTAGCCTTTTTGAGCAGTTCTTC. This encodes CASSLTSLFEQFF.

The chain is built from TRBV7-9 and TRBJ1-6; 10 nucleotides line up with TRBD1. Germline V gene lookup returns CDR1 SEHNR and CDR2 FQNEAQ (reference sequence). Trimming removed 4 bases from V and 10 bases from J; junction bases left unmatched: 13. There are 17 residues in the CDR3. The CDR3, as DNA: TGTGCCAGCAGCTATGCCCCGGGACAGGGGTTGGGATCACCCCTCCACTTT. This codes for CASSYAPGQGLGSPLHF.

About this clonotype itself: A much larger clone is a single base away; this may be a read error. The conserved closing phenylalanine or tryptophan is absent in this CDR3, likely reflecting a read error. The chain is built from TRBV29-1 and TRBJ2-1, with D maybe TRBD1 (6 bases). Trimming cost V 6 bases and J 10 bases, with 10 bases left between them. The CDR3 has 10 residues. Per the germline V gene, CDR1 is SQVTM and CDR2 is ANQGSEA. CDR3 amino acids: CSVPGVEQFY. CDR3 nucleotide sequence: TGCAGCGTACCAGGGGTGGAGCAGTTCTAC.

This clonotype was seen repeatedly, ten times or more. V and J are TRBV10-3 and TRBJ2-7, with D perhaps TRBD1 or TRBD2 (5 bases each). From germline, CDR1 is ENHRY and CDR2 SYGVKD. The CDR3 has 16 residues. Trimming cost V 7 bases and J 4 bases, with 23 bases left between them. As DNA, the CDR3 is TGTGCCATCAAGATTCTGGGGGACCTGGCCTTTTACGAGCAGTACGTC. As protein: CAIKILGDLAFYEQYV.